The next 8 T cell receptor beta chains were all read from a single sample in a study of cytomegalovirus exposure and HLA in healthy donors. PCR was performed using 60 Vbeta and 13 Jbeta primers. Data came from immunoSEQ multiplex PCR; TCRdb stores just in-frame clones and leaves some out. The data hold tens of thousands of clones, with about 71% observed a single time. Sequences were obtained from PBMCs. These TCRs come from a woman aged 50 to 60 in good health and CMV-seropositive.

The chain combines TRBV5-1 with TRBJ2-7; 12 bases line up with TRBD2. Per germline, CDR1 SGHRS and CDR2 YFSETQ. CDR3 size: 15 residues. V was pared by 4 bases and J by 3 bases, with 5 bases of the junction left unmatched. The DNA for the CDR3 is TGCGCCAGCAGCCCAAGGACTAGCGGGAACTACGAGCAGTACTTC. Protein: CASSPRTSGNYEQYF.

The J gene is TRBJ2-3, the V gene TRBV28; 10 bases are a match to TRBD1. The CDR3 sequence is 14 residues long. Germline assignment: CDR1 MDHEN and CDR2 SYDVKM. V lost 4 bases, J lost 11 bases, and 9 bases stayed unmatched. The chain's CDR3 is CASSYPGTGVLQYF. The CDR3 DNA follows: TGTGCCAGCAGTTATCCTGGGACAGGGGTTCTGCAGTATTTT.

The rearrangement uses TRBV6-6 and TRBJ2-3, with 11 bases that match TRBD2. Germline values: CDR1 MNHNY, CDR2 SVGAGI (reference sequence). V was pared by 5 bases and J by 0 bases, with 1 base of the junction left unmatched. This CDR3 region has 15 residues. CDR3 sequence: CASSGLAGSTDTQYF. In DNA, the CDR3 is TGTGCCAGCAGTGGACTAGCGGGTAGCACAGATACGCAGTATTTT.

A few counts support this clone. The V call is TRBV5-4, the J call TRBJ2-3; TRBD1 agrees at 7 bases. CDR1 is SGHNT, CDR2 YYREEE, per germline (reference sequence). The CDR3 extends over 13 amino acids. With V trimmed by 5 bases and J by 1 base, 1 base remained unmatched. This CDR3 is CASSDRGTDTQYF. In DNA, the CDR3 is TGTGCCAGCAGTGACAGGGGCACAGATACGCAGTATTTT.

This clone appeared a few times. V and J are TRBV7-2 and TRBJ2-1; tentative D call: TRBD2 (6 bases). Germline CDR1 reads SGHTA; CDR2 reads FQGNSA. Trimming shortened V by 7 bases and J by 4 bases, and 17 bases separated the two germline ends. The CDR3 length is 15 residues. In DNA, the CDR3 is TGTGCCAGCACCGAGGACTATCGGGCATACAATGAGCAGTTCTTC. Translating it yields CASTEDYRAYNEQFF.

V and J are TRBV27 and TRBJ2-5, with TRBD1 matching 7 bases. The germline V gene encodes CDR1 MNHEY and CDR2 SMNVEV (reference sequence). The J segment lost 5 bases and the V segment lost 5 bases, leaving 8 bases of the junction unmatched. The CDR3 runs 14 residues. The CDR3 loop is CASSPLTGTETQYF. As DNA, the CDR3 is TGTGCCAGCAGTCCCCTGACAGGGACGGAGACCCAGTACTTC.

The chain has TRBV7-2 and TRBJ2-7; D not resolved. From germline, CDR1 is SGHTA and CDR2 FQGNSA. V was shortened by 0 bases and J by 2 bases, with 2 bases between the two germline ends. There are 12 residues in the CDR3. The CDR3 reads CASSLATYEQYF. CDR3 bases: TGTGCCAGCAGCTTAGCTACCTACGAGCAGTACTTC. Looking up the rest from reference TRBV7-2 and TRBJ2-7 gives the full variable domain: GAGVSQSPSNKVTEKGKDVELRCDPISGHTALYWYRQSLGQGLEFLIYFQGNSAPDKSGLPSDRFSAERTGGSVSTLTIQRTQQEDSAVYLCASSLATYEQYFGPGTRLTVT.

This chain links TRBV27 with TRBJ1-1, with TRBD1 identical over 8 bases. This CDR3 region has 14 residues. The junction had 6 bases not matched to a gene; V was cut back by 7 bases and J by 2 bases. Germline CDR1 and CDR2: MNHEY and SMNVEV (reference sequence). The CDR3 region is CASTSTGVNTEAFF. In DNA form, the CDR3 reads TGTGCCAGCACCTCGACAGGGGTAAACACTGAAGCTTTCTTT.